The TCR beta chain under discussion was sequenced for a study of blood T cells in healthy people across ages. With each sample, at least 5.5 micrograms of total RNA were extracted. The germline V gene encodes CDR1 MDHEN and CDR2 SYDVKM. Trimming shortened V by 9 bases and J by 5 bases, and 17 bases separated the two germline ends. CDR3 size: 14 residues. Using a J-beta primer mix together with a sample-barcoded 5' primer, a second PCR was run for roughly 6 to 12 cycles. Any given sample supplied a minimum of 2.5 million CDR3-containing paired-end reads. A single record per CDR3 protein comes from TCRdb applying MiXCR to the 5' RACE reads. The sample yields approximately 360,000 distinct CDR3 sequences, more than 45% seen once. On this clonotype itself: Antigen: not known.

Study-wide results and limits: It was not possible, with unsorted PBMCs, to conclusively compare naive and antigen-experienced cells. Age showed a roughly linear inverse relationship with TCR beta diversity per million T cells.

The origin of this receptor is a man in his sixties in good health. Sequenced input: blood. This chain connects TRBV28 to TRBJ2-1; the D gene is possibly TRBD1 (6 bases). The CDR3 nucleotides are TGTGCCAGTGGCCGTCTGGGGGCCAACAATGAGCAGTTCTTC. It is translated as CASGRLGANNEQFF.